This T cell receptor (beta chain) emerged from a study of regulatory T cells in long-lasting Graves disease (dated by TCRdb to 2020 to 2023). In terms of the full investigation: Patients with newly diagnosed Graves' disease had been on antithyroid drugs for under 3 months. This study used TCR sequencing and RNA sequencing of peripheral blood to compare persistent Graves' disease patients against newly diagnosed Graves' disease patients. The study took place in China and was registered as a clinical trial. A total of some 35 samples underwent TCR sequencing, from 13 patients with persistent Graves' disease and 20 or so patients with newly diagnosed Graves' disease. What the research found in general, with its limitations: Persistent disease showed preferential use of TRBV28, TRBJ1-2 and TRBJ2-5, whereas newly diagnosed disease favored TRBV20-1 and TRBJ2-1. The study examined only peripheral blood because the primary lesion, thyroid tissue, could not be accessed. The small sample size was acknowledged by the authors as a limitation that may reduce accuracy. Patients with persistent disease shared more public clonotypes (about 3,000) than newly diagnosed patients did (more than 900). Lower TCR Shannon entropy and fewer highly expanded clones were observed in persistent Graves' disease patients than in newly diagnosed patients, which suggested clonal expansion. Only the TCR beta chain was sequenced and analyzed.

This clonotype appeared many times. Its antigen remains undetermined. Base quality data are lacking; no much larger clone is found one base away. To prepare the library, multiplex PCR was applied. The sequencer was an Illumina HiSeq 4000. CDR3 regions were amplified by Arm-PCR with iRepertoire HTBI primers to construct TCR beta libraries. Gel purification was performed on PCR products prior to sequencing. Concerning the study's data processing: A total of 62 TRBV and more than twelve TRBJ segments were identified across samples and were used for gene usage analysis of CDR3 amino acid clonotypes. Filtered high-quality paired reads were merged into contigs using COPE and FqMerger. BLAST was used to align contigs to the IMGT TRBV, TRBD and TRBJ reference genes, and CDR3 was defined following IMGT. Highly expanded clones were defined as clonotypes with a frequency above 0.1%. Shannon entropy served as the measure of repertoire diversity, while the Gini coefficient captured V-J evenness. Clonotypes shared by more than one individual were considered public. TCRdb handled the public reads itself, with Q25 trimming in fastp and clone calling in MiXCR, and kept productive beta chains. Each CDR3 protein appears once, grouped with its most common genes and DNA. The V and J calls and clone size are TCRdb's, not the authors'. The sample table contains some 250,000 distinct CDR3 sequences; only one count was recorded for roughly 18% of them. Of the sample, approximately 24% falls within the top ten clones.

V sheds 5 bases and J sheds 3 bases, leaving 14 bases between their ends. The cysteine opens and the phenylalanine closes a CDR3 of 14 amino acids. Only CDR3 DNA remains: 42 bases, in frame from the first base. The germline V gene provides CDR1 SGHAT and CDR2 FQNNGV. According to the study, the label for this sample's time point signals: newly diagnosed GD, antithyroid drugs for less than 3 months. For both TCR sequencing and RNA sequencing, RNA was extracted from PBMCs in TRIzol. The diagnosis of Graves' disease followed American Thyroid Association guidelines. Patients for the study were recruited at an endocrinology department in Xi'an, China. Each patient gave 7 to 9.5 milliliters of peripheral blood, collected in an EDTA anticoagulant tube. PBMCs were isolated by Ficoll Paque Plus density gradient separation without further T cell sorting. An Agilent 2100 Bioanalyzer and agarose gel were used to assess RNA quality, and a NanoDrop 2000 was used to measure RNA concentration.

The chain uses TRBV11-2 and TRBJ2-7; possibly the D gene is TRBD2, per 6 matching bases. This clonotype was obtained from a female donor with Graves disease. This material consisted of peripheral blood mononuclear cells (PBMCs), taken at new diagnosis, from a patient treated with antithyroid drugs. DNA sequence: TGTGCCAGCAGCACGGGACTGAGTTTCTACGAGCAGTACTTC. Protein translation: CASSTGLSFYEQYF.